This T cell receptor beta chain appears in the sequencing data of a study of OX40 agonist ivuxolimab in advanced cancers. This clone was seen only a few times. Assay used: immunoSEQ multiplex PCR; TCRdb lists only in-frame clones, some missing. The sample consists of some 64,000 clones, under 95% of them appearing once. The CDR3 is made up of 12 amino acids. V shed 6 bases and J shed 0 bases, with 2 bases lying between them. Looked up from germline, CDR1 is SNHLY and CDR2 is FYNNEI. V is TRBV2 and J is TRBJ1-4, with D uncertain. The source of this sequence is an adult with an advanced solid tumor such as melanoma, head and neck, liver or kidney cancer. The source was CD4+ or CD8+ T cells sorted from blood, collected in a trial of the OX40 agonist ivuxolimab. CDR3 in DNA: TGTGCCAGCAGGGCAACTAATGAAAAACTGTTTTTT. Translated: CASRATNEKLFF.